This T cell receptor beta chain was recorded in a study of blood T cell repertoires in COVID-19. Across the study: Acute and convalescent COVID-19 specimens originated in the United States, Italy and Spain. In each case, the material was cDNA or gDNA derived from T cells, B-cell-depleted T cells, or PBMCs.

Losses at the gene ends were 6 bases for V and 8 bases for J; bases not matched to a gene: 18. The CDR3 runs 17 residues. Germline CDR1 is MNHEY and CDR2 is SMNVEV (reference sequence). In the authors' methods: Nucleated cell number was recorded as an estimate derived from reference gene primer amplification. Profiling relied on immunoSEQ multiplex PCR, and the TCRdb table lists in-frame clones only, not all of them. The D gene and trimming were derived from the DNA, and the V and J assignments and clone size from that table. Of about 70,000 clones detected, about four fifths appear once; the ten largest clones hold 9% to 10%.

The source of this sequence is an elderly woman with acute or convalescent COVID-19. The chain is built from TRBV27 and TRBJ1-4; 7 nucleotides agree with TRBD1. Specimen: peripheral blood. The CDR3 region has the DNA TGTGCCAGCAGGGACAACAGGGGTTCCCGGGAAAAGGAAAAACTGTTTTTT. Its protein product is CASRDNRGSREKEKLFF.